This T cell receptor (beta chain) was sequenced during a study of control samples from healthy donors and cancer patients. CDR1 and CDR2 from the germline V gene are LNHDA and SQIVND (reference sequence). This CDR3 contains 15 residues. With 2 bases removed from V and 1 base from J, the gap between germline ends came to 9 bases. Generated by immunoSEQ multiplex PCR, the TCRdb table keeps only in-frame clones and is missing some. The sample has some 130,000 clones; 75% to 95% are singletons. This sequence joins TRBV19 and TRBJ2-1; possible D gene TRBD2, 6 bases. This TCR came from a man between 40 and 49 years old in good health. Material: blood. DNA for the CDR3: TGTGCCAGTAGTATACGCGGGGAATCCTACAATGAGCAGTTCTTC. It yields the protein CASSIRGESYNEQFF. Together with reference TRBV19 and TRBJ2-1, the CDR3 gives the full variable domain: DGGITQSPKYLFRKEGQNVTLSCEQNLNHDAMYWYRQDPGQGLRLIYYSQIVNDFQKGDIAEGYSVSREKKESFPLTVTSAQKNPTAFYLCASSIRGESYNEQFFGPGTRLTVL.